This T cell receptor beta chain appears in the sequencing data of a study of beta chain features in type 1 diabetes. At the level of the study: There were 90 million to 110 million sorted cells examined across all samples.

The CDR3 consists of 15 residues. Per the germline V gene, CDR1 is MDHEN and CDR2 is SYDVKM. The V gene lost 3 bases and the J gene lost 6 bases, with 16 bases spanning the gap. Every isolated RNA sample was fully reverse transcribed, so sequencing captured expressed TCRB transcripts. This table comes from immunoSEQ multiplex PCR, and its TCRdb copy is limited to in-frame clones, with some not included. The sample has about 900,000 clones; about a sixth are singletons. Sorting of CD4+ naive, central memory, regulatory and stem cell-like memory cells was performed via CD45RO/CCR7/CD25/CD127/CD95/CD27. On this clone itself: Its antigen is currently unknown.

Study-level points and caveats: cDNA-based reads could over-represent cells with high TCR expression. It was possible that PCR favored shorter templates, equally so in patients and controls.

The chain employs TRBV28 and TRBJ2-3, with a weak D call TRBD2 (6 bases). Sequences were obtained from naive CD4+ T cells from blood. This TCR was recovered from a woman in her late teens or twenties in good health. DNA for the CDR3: TGTGCCAGCAGTTTCCCCAGGCGGGACCGGGATACGCAGTATTTT. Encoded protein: CASSFPRRDRDTQYF.